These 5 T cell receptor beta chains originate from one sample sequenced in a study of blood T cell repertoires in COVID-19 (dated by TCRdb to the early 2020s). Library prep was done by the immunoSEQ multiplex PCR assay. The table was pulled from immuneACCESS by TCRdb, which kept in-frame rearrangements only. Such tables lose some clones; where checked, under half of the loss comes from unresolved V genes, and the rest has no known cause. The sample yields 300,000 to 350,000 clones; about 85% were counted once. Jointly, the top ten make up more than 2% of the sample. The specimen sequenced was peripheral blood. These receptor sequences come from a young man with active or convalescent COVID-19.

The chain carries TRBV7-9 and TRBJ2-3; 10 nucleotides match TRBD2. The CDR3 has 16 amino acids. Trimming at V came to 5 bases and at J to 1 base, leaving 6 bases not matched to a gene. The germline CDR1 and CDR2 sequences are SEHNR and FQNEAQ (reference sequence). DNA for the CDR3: TGTGCCAGCAGCACCAGTAGCGGGGGGCGCACAGATACGCAGTATTTT. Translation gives CASSTSSGGRTDTQYF.

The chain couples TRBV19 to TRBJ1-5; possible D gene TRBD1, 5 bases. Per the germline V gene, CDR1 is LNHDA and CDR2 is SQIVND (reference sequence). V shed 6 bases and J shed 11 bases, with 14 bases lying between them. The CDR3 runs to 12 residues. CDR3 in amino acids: CASSLTGLSQHF. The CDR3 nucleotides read TGTGCCAGTAGCCTAACAGGCCTTTCCCAGCATTTT.

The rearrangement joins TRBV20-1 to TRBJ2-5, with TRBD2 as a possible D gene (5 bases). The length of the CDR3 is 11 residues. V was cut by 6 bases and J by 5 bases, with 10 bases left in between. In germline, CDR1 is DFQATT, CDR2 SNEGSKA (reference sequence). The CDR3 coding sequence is TGCAGTGCCGGGGTCGCGGAGACCCAGTACTTC. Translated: CSAGVAETQYF.

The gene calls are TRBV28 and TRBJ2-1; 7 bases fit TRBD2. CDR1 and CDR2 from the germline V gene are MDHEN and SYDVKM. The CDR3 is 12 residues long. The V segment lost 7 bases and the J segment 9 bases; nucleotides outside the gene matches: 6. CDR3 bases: TGTGCCAGCACTAAATGGGGGGGTGAGCAGTTCTTC. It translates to CASTKWGGEQFF.

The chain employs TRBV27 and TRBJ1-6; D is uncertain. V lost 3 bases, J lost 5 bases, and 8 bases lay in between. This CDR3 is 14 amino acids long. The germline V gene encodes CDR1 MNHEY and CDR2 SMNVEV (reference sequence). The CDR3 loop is CASSLPGNNSPLHF. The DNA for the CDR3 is TGTGCCAGCAGTTTGCCAGGAAATAATTCACCCCTCCACTTT.